This TCR beta chain is drawn from a study of beta chain features in type 1 diabetes. Whole-study findings and limits: In patients and controls equally, PCR might favor templates that are shorter. Among patients with Type 1 diabetes, TCRB CDR3s were moderately but significantly shorter in every one of the four CD4+ subsets.

This clone was seen more than once but under ten times. Antigen unknown. Expressed TCRB transcripts got sequenced, as all isolated RNA was reverse transcribed. Data came from immunoSEQ multiplex PCR; TCRdb stores just in-frame clones and leaves some out. Of a few hundred thousand clones in the sample, roughly 13% are singletons; the top ten hold about 0.01%. One heparinised draw, averaging around 120 mL, was taken per donor. The clonotype originates from a woman between 18 and 29 years old with type 1 diabetes. The sample comprised naive CD4+ T cells from blood.

CDR3 residues: CASSVVSGSGTDTQYF. CDR3 bases: TGTGCCAGCAGCGTGGTTAGCGGGAGTGGCACAGATACGCAGTATTTT. The chain uses TRBV9 and TRBJ2-3; 9 nucleotides align to TRBD2. The CDR3 is made up of 16 amino acids. Trimming took 2 bases from V and 1 from J; bases not matched to a gene: 5. CDR1 is SGDLS and CDR2 is YYNGEE in the germline V gene. Filled out from reference TRBV9 and TRBJ2-3, the complete variable domain reads DSGVTQTPKHLITATGQRVTLRCSPRSGDLSVYWYQQSLDQGLQFLIQYYNGEERAKGNILERFSAQQFPDLHSELNLSSLELGDSALYFCASSVVSGSGTDTQYFGPGTRLTVL.